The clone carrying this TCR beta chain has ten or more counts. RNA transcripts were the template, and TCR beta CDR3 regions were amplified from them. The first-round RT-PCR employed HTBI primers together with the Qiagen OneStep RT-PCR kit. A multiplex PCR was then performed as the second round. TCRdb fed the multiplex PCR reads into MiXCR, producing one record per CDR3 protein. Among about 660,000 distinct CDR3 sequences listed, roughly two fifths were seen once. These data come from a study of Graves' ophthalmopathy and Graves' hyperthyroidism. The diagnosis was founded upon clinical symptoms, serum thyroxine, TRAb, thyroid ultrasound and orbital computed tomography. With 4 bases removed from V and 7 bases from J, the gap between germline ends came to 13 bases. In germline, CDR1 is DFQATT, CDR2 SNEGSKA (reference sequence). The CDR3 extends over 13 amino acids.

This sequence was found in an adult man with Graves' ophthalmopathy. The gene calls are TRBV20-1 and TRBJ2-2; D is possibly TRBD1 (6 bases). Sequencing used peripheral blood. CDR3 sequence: CSATRTVGGELFF. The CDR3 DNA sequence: TGCAGTGCTACCCGGACAGTCGGCGGGGAGCTGTTTTTT.